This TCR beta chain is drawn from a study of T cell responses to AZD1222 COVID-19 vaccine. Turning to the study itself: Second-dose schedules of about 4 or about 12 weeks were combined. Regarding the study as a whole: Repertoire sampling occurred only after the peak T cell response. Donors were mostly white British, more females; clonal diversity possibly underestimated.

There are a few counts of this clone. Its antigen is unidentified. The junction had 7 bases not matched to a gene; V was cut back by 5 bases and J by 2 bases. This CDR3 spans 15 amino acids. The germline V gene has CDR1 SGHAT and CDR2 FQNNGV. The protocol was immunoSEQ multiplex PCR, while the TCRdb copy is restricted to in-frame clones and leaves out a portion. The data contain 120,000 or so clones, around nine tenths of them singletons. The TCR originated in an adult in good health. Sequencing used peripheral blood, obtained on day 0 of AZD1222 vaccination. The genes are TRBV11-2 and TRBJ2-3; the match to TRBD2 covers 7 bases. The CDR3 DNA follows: TGTGCCAGCAGCCGACTAGCCGCTCCCACAGATACGCAGTATTTT. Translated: CASSRLAAPTDTQYF.